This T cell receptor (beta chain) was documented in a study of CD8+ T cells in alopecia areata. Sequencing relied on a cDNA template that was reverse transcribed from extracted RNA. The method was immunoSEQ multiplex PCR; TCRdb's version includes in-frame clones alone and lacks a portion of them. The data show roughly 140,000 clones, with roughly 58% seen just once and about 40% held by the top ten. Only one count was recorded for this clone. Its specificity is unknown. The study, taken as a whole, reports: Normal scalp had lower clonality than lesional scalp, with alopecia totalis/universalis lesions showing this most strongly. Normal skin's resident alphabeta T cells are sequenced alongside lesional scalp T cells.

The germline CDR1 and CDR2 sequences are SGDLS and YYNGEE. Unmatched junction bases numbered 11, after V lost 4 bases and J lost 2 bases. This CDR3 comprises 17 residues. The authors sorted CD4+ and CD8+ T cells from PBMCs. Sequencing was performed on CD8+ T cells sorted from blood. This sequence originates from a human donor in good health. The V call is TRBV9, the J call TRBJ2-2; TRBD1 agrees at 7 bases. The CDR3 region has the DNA TGTGCCAGCAGCCCAGGGACAGCCGAGACAAACACCGGGGAGCTGTTTTTT. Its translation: CASSPGTAETNTGELFF.